This is a list of T cell receptor beta chains from one sample in a study of T cell responses to AZD1222 COVID-19 vaccine. Clones were read by immunoSEQ multiplex PCR, and TCRdb kept only the in-frame ones, dropping some. The sample lists 95,000 to 110,000 clones, about 90% seen once, with about 9.1% in the top ten. Source: peripheral blood, taken 28 days after the second AZD1222 dose. The receptors were gathered from an adult who received the AZD1222 COVID-19 vaccine. The CDR3 runs from the conserved cysteine through the conserved F or W. The D gene is left open where the match is weak. Clone size, where shown, is once, few, many, or a class for clones that have expanded.

D gene	clone size	J gene	V gene	CDR3 DNA	CDR3 protein
.	.	TRBJ2-2	TRBV6-5	TGTGCCAGCAACCCAACCCCGGGGAGGACCGGGGAGCTGTTTTTT	CASNPTPGRTGELFF
TRBD2	once	TRBJ2-3	TRBV9	TGTGCCAGCAGCGAGGGGGCTAGCGGGAGGACAGATACGCAGTATTTT	CASSEGASGRTDTQYF
.	.	TRBJ1-2	TRBV19	TGTGCCAGTACAACCCTCGGTCCTCAGGGGTATGGCTACACCTTC	CASTTLGPQGYGYTF
.	.	TRBJ2-7	TRBV28	TGTGCCAGCATGAGGGATAGTGAGCAGTACTTC	CASMRDSEQYF
.	.	TRBJ1-1	TRBV6-5	TGTGCCAGCAGCCTCCTCAAGAACACTGAAGCTTTCTTT	CASSLLKNTEAFF
TRBD1	.	TRBJ2-7	TRBV5-1	TGCGCCAGCAGCTTGGGTACAGGGGCGTACGAGCAGTACTTC	CASSLGTGAYEQYF
.	few	TRBJ1-6	TRBV2	TGTGCCAGCAGTGAAGCGCTTATGGCAGTCCTCCACTTT	CASSEALMAVLHF
.	few	TRBJ1-1	TRBV5-1	TGCGCCAGCAGCGGCATTGGCAGGGACACTGAAGCTTTCTTT	CASSGIGRDTEAFF
.	.	TRBJ1-2	TRBV15	TGTGCCACCAGCAGAGAAGAAGGGGACGGCTACACCTTC	CATSREEGDGYTF
.	once	TRBJ1-6	TRBV5-6	TGTGCCAGCAGCTGGGGTGGTTTCTCCGAAGGCTCACCCCTCCACTTT	CASSWGGFSEGSPLHF
TRBD2	.	TRBJ2-1	TRBV2	TGTGCCAGCTGCGGGACTAGCGGGAGCTCCTACAATGAGCAGTTCTTC	CASCGTSGSSYNEQFF
.	few	TRBJ1-6	TRBV7-2	TGTGCCAGCAGTCAAGGCCCGGTACCTTCCCTCCACTTT	CASSQGPVPSLHF
.	.	TRBJ2-1	TRBV5-1	TGCGCCAGCAGCTTGGTCCTCAATGAGCAGTTCTTC	CASSLVLNEQFF
.	.	TRBJ2-2	TRBV6-4	TGTGCCAGCAGTGACTCAGCGGACACCGGGGAGCTGTTTTTT	CASSDSADTGELFF
TRBD2	.	TRBJ2-1	TRBV7-9	TGTGCCAGCAGCTTAAGGCGGGGGGGACTCAGCTCCTACAATGAGCAGTTCTTC	CASSLRRGGLSSYNEQFF
.	.	TRBJ1-4	TRBV2	TGTGCCAGCAGTGGAGGGTCAACTAATGAAAAACTGTTTTTT	CASSGGSTNEKLFF
.	.	TRBJ2-7	TRBV24-1	TGTGCCACCAGTGTGGGGCCAGGTTCCGAGCAGTACTTC	CATSVGPGSEQYF
.	.	TRBJ2-5	TRBV6-5	TGTGCCAGCAGTAATGGTTACAGGGAGACCCAGTACTTC	CASSNGYRETQYF
.	once	TRBJ1-5	TRBV5-5	TGTGCCAGCAGCTTGGAGGGGATCAATCAGCCCCAGCATTTT	CASSLEGINQPQHF
TRBD1	.	TRBJ1-6	TRBV2	TGTGCCAGCAGTGAAAACAGGGGAAGCCCCCCCCTCCACTTT	CASSENRGSPPLHF
.	.	TRBJ2-7	TRBV2	TGTGCCAGCAGTTGGACAGCGAGCTCCTACGAGCAGTACTTC	CASSWTASSYEQYF
.	once	TRBJ1-6	TRBV5-6	TGTGCCAGCAGCTTGGCCGGACAAACATCTTCACCCCTCCACTTT	CASSLAGQTSSPLHF